This T cell receptor (beta chain) was obtained from a study of blood T cells in healthy people across ages. Study overall: Through template switching, about one barcoded beta molecule was captured per two T cells, as measured in model experiments. Study-wide points: Versus aged donors, long-lived donors had higher diversity and more naive CD4+ cells.

The CDR3 runs to 17 residues. Germline assignment: CDR1 MNHEY and CDR2 SVGEGT. Germline trimming cut 0 bases from V and 0 bases from J; bases unmatched to any gene: 7. It was with a sample-barcoded 5' primer and a J-beta primer mix that a second PCR of about 6 to 11 cycles was run. A template-switch adaptor that had 12 random nucleotides put a tag on each cDNA molecule. Via MiXCR, TCRdb re-called the 5' RACE reads, giving one row per CDR3 protein. The sample carries some 1.5 million distinct CDR3 sequences, approximately 43% recorded once. This clonotype was seen only once. Its antigen is currently unknown.

The material sequenced was blood. J is TRBJ1-1 and V is TRBV6-2 or TRBV6-3; the match to TRBD1 covers 7 bases. The source is a woman between 18 and 30 years old in good health. CDR3 in amino acids: CASSYSGQQHLNTEAFF. The CDR3 region has the DNA TGTGCCAGCAGTTACTCGGGACAGCAACATTTGAACACTGAAGCTTTCTTT.